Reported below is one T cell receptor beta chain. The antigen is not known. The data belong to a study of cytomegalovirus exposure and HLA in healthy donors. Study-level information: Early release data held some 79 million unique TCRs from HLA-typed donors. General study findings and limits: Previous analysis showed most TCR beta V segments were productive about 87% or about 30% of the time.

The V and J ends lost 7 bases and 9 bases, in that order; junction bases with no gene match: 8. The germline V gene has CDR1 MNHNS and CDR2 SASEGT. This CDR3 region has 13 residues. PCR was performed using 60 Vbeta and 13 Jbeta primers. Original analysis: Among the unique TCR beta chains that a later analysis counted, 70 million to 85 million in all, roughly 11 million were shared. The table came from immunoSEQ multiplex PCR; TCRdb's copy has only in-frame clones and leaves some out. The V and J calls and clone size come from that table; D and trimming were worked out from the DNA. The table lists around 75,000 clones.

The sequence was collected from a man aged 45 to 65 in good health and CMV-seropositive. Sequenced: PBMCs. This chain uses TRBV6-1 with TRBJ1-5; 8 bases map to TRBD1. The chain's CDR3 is CASTGTGYGPQHF. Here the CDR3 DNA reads TGTGCCAGCACCGGGACAGGCTACGGGCCCCAGCATTTT.